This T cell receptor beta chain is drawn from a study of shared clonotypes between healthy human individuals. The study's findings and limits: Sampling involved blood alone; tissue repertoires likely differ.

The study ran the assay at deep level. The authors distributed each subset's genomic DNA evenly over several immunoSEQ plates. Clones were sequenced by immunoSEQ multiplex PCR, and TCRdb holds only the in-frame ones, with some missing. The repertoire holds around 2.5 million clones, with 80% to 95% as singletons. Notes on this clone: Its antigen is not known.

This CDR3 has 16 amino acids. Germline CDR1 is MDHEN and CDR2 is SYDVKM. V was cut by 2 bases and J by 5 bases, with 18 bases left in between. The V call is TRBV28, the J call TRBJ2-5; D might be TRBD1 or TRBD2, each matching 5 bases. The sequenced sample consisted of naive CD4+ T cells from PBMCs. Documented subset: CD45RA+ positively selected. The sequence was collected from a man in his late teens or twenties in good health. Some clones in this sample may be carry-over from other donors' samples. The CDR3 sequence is CASSLVGVLSQETQYF. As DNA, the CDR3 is TGTGCCAGCAGTTTAGTGGGGGTCCTCTCGCAGGAGACCCAGTACTTC.